These 17 T cell receptor beta chains came from one sample sequenced in a study of post-analysis software for immune sequencing data. Which antigens these TCRs recognize remains unknown. Prepared libraries of TCR beta cDNA carried unique molecular identifiers. In TCRdb, the PCR reads were re-called with MiXCR into one record per CDR3 protein. The sample lists about 430,000 distinct CDR3 sequences; 39% were seen once. Overall study results and limits: Roughly 5 TRBV segments occurring more often in patients than controls included TRBV5-6, TRBV5-1 and TRBV20-1.

The sequenced sample consisted of blood. The receptor set was obtained from a girl aged 2 to 10 with multiple sclerosis.

CDR3 coding DNA: TGTGCCAGCAGCCATTTTGGGACTAGCGTTTGGGGTGAGCAGTTCTTC. It codes for CASSHFGTSVWGEQFF. The chain carries TRBV3-1 and TRBJ2-1; the match to TRBD2 covers 10 bases. V shed 3 bases and J 9 bases; nucleotides not matched to a gene: 11. The V gene's germline CDR1 is LGHDT and CDR2 YNNKEL (reference sequence). The CDR3 has 16 residues.

In its sample, this clonotype was seen a few times. V is TRBV18 and J is TRBJ1-2; 11 bases map to TRBD1. After removal of 3 bases from V and 3 bases from J, the junction contained 0 bases not matched to a gene. The germline V gene has CDR1 KGHSH and CDR2 LQKENI. The CDR3 sequence is 14 residues long. CDR3 sequence (DNA): TGTGCCAGCTCACCGGGACAGGGGGACTATGGCTACACCTTC. The encoded protein is CASSPGQGDYGYTF.

The sample holds a few counts of this clonotype. This rearrangement joins TRBV6-5 to TRBJ2-7; a possible D gene is TRBD2 (6 bases). The CDR3 is made up of 12 amino acids. Germline assignment: CDR1 MNHEY and CDR2 SVGAGI. V was clipped by 7 bases and J by 5 bases, with 12 bases between them. The CDR3 loop reads CASTTGGDEQYF. CDR3 bases: TGTGCCAGCACAACAGGCGGGGACGAGCAGTACTTC.

The chain employs TRBV28 and TRBJ1-5; D ambiguous. CDR3 size: 19 residues. CDR1 is MDHEN and CDR2 is SYDVKM in the germline V gene. V was shortened by 5 bases and J by 0 bases, with 23 bases between the two germline ends. The CDR3 DNA reads TGTGCCAGCAGTCCTGGATTACGGGGTTTTGTAGGTAGCAATCAGCCCCAGCATTTT. Protein: CASSPGLRGFVGSNQPQHF.

This sequence joins TRBV10-3 and TRBJ1-6; D call uncertain. The germline V and J ends were trimmed by 4 bases and 10 bases, with 14 bases remaining between them. In germline, CDR1 is ENHRY, CDR2 SYGVKD. The CDR3 runs to 14 residues. For the CDR3, the DNA is TGTGCCATCAGTGGGGAGACCGAGTACTCACCCCTCCACTTT. As protein: CAISGETEYSPLHF.

This chain links TRBV5-6 with TRBJ1-1; no clear D gene. V lost 2 bases to trimming and J lost 10 bases, with 12 bases between them. CDR1 and CDR2 from the germline V gene are SGHDT and YYEEEE. This CDR3 is 12 amino acids long. The chain's CDR3 is CASSLGMTTAFF. CDR3 nucleotide sequence: TGTGCCAGCAGCTTAGGAATGACAACAGCTTTCTTT.

Worth noting for this clonotype: Compared with germline, one end of the junction differs, possibly owing to a read error. The chain has TRBV20-1 and TRBJ2-3; D is unresolved. Germline CDR1 reads DFQATT; CDR2 reads SNEGSKA (reference sequence). CDR3 length: 15 residues. CDR3 coding DNA: TGCAGTGCTAGCCCAGCGCGGAAAAGCACGGATACGCAGTATTTT. This encodes CSASPARKSTDTQYF.

The chain couples TRBV5-1 to TRBJ2-1; D unresolved. V was trimmed by 4 bases and J by 5 bases, leaving 19 bases between them. Germline V gene lookup returns CDR1 SGHRS and CDR2 YFSETQ. The CDR3 contains 16 residues. CDR3 nucleotide sequence: TGCGCCAGCAGCCCGTTGGGAAGGGCAGAGGACAATGAGCAGTTCTTC. This codes for CASSPLGRAEDNEQFF.

The chain is built from TRBV19 and TRBJ2-6, with 7 bases fitting TRBD1. CDR1 and CDR2 (germline): LNHDA, SQIVND (reference sequence). The CDR3 spans 15 residues. Trimming at V came to 7 bases and at J to 0 bases, leaving 3 bases not matched to a gene. The CDR3 region has the DNA TGTGCCAGTAAAGCAGGGGGCTCTGGGGCCAACGTCCTGACTTTC. Translating gives CASKAGGSGANVLTF. Full variable domain (remainder filled in from reference TRBV19 and TRBJ2-6): DGGITQSPKYLFRKEGQNVTLSCEQNLNHDAMYWYRQDPGQGLRLIYYSQIVNDFQKGDIAEGYSVSREKKESFPLTVTSAQKNPTAFYLCASKAGGSGANVLTFGAGSRLTVL.

The V gene is TRBV7-2, the J gene TRBJ1-5; 7 bases agree with TRBD1. The CDR3 loop spans 14 amino acids. Looked up from germline, CDR1 is SGHTA and CDR2 is FQGNSA. V was pared by 2 bases and J by 4 bases, with 2 bases of the junction left unmatched. CDR3: CASSLMTGNQPQHF. The CDR3 DNA reads as TGTGCCAGCAGCTTAATGACAGGGAATCAGCCCCAGCATTTT.

There are a few counts of this clonotype. CDR3 in amino acids: CASSPLDSNQPQHF. DNA for the CDR3: TGTGCCAGCTCACCTCTCGATAGCAATCAGCCCCAGCATTTT. This chain joins TRBV18 and TRBJ1-5; D not certain. Germline loops: CDR1 KGHSH, CDR2 LQKENI. Trimming cost V 3 bases and J 0 bases, with 6 bases left between them. The CDR3 sequence is 14 residues long.

Concerning this clonotype: Sequence at one end of the junction differs from germline and may be a read error. This chain connects TRBV13 to TRBJ2-7, with 7 bases identical to TRBD1. Germline CDR1 reads PRHDT; CDR2 reads FYEKMQ (reference sequence). The CDR3 contains 14 residues. CDR3: CASSLGAGGDEQYF. The CDR3 bases are TGTGCCAGCAGCCTAGGGGCAGGGGGAGACGAGCAGTACTTC.

There are a few counts of this clonotype. The chain combines TRBV20-1 with TRBJ1-5; TRBD1 matches 9 bases. V lost 3 bases and J lost 6; bases outside the gene matches: 6. CDR1 is DFQATT and CDR2 is SNEGSKA in the germline V gene (reference sequence). This CDR3 is 14 amino acids long. The CDR3 loop reads CSARGQGGAQPQHF. The CDR3 DNA reads TGCAGTGCTAGGGGACAGGGAGGGGCTCAGCCCCAGCATTTT.

The chain uses TRBV20-1 and TRBJ2-3; 10 bases align to TRBD2. V was clipped by 6 bases and J by 2 bases; unmatched bases: 5. CDR1 and CDR2 (germline): DFQATT, SNEGSKA (reference sequence). The CDR3 has 14 amino acids. The CDR3 nucleotides read TGCAGTGCCACCCTAGCGGGGGACACAGATACGCAGTATTTT. Encoded protein: CSATLAGDTDTQYF.

The chain uses TRBV10-1 and TRBJ2-5; weak D call: TRBD1 (5 bases). The CDR3 totals 14 residues. CDR1 WNHNN and CDR2 SYGVQD come from the germline V gene (reference sequence). The ends were cut back, 3 bases at V and 5 bases at J, with 13 bases in the middle. The CDR3 here is CASSDSPAGETQYF. The CDR3 DNA follows: TGCGCCAGCAGTGATAGCCCAGCAGGGGAGACCCAGTACTTC.

This clonotype was counted a few times. The J gene is TRBJ2-6, the V gene TRBV6-5; 7 nucleotides align to TRBD2. The CDR3 sequence is 17 residues long. Trimming cost V 2 bases and J 0 bases; bases outside gene matches: 4. The germline V gene encodes CDR1 MNHEY and CDR2 SVGAGI. CDR3 sequence (DNA): TGTGCCAGCAGTTACACCGGCGGGGGCTCTGGGGCCAACGTCCTGACTTTC. It codes for CASSYTGGGSGANVLTF.

This clonotype appeared a few times. J is TRBJ2-2 and V is TRBV29-1, with D maybe TRBD1 (7 bases). The V gene's germline CDR1 is SQVTM and CDR2 ANQGSEA. This CDR3 is 14 amino acids long. The V end lost 3 bases, the J end lost 2 bases, and 10 bases lay between the germline ends. CDR3 sequence: CSVEEGANTGELFF. The CDR3 DNA reads as TGCAGCGTTGAGGAGGGGGCTAACACCGGGGAGCTGTTTTTT.